Below, 10 T cell receptor beta chains from the same sample are listed, as sequenced in a study of high-grade serous ovarian cancer treatment subgroups. Tumor samples were taken before definitive surgery or chemotherapy. Measured with immunoSEQ multiplex PCR; TCRdb has only the in-frame clones, and not every one. The repertoire consists of 4,500 or so clones, with roughly two thirds occurring once and the leading ten covering approximately 10%. The sample was tumor tissue. These receptors were collected from a human donor with high-grade serous ovarian cancer.

Within the sample, this clone is medium-sized (0.01 to 0.1%). The chain uses TRBV21-1 and TRBJ1-5; whether TRBD1, the table's D call, matches the DNA was not checked. TRBV21-1 is given as a pseudogene. There are 15 residues in the CDR3. Here the CDR3 DNA reads TGTGCCAGCAGCCGAGGCTCAGGGGGTCAGTGGCCCCAGCATTTT. It specifies CASSRGSGGQWPQHF.

CDR3 DNA: TGCGCCAGCAGCCAAGATAAGGATGGCGAGCAGTACTTC. It codes for CASSQDKDGEQYF. The rearrangement uses TRBV4-3 and TRBJ2-7; D remains unclear. The germline V gene encodes CDR1 LGHNA and CDR2 YSLEER. The CDR3 totals 13 residues. V was trimmed by 0 bases and J by 6 bases, leaving 9 bases between them.

The chain uses TRBV9 and TRBJ1-5, with 9 bases fitting TRBD1. This CDR3 is built from 16 residues. Germline V gene data show CDR1 as SGDLS and CDR2 as YYNGEE. Trimming removed 3 bases from V and 5 bases from J; junction bases left unmatched: 9. Here the CDR3 reads CASSGNRTGDHQPQHF. The CDR3 DNA reads TGTGCCAGCAGCGGAAACCGGACAGGGGATCATCAGCCCCAGCATTTT.

The J gene is TRBJ2-4, the V gene TRBV2, with TRBD1 matching over 7 bases. Trimming took 10 bases from V and 1 from J; bases not matched to a gene: 10. This CDR3 comprises 15 residues. Germline V lookup: CDR1 SNHLY, CDR2 FYNNEI. CDR3 protein: CATTTGQGAKNIQYF. CDR3 in DNA: TGTGCCACCACGACAGGGCAAGGGGCCAAAAACATTCAGTACTTC.

V gene TRBV4-1 combines with J gene TRBJ2-2; D perhaps matches TRBD2 (5 bases). Trimming pared 0 bases from V and 0 bases from J, leaving 14 bases between. Looked up from germline, CDR1 is MGHRA and CDR2 is YSYEKL. This CDR3 has 18 amino acids. The CDR3 protein is CASSQDFSTRSNTGELFF. In DNA form, the CDR3 reads TGCGCCAGCAGCCAAGACTTCAGCACTAGATCGAACACCGGGGAGCTGTTTTTT.

The J gene is TRBJ1-4, the V gene TRBV11-2; 8 bases agree with TRBD1. CDR1 and CDR2 from the germline V gene are SGHAT and FQNNGV. The CDR3 runs to 15 residues. With 3 bases clipped from V and 3 bases from J, the junction kept 3 bases outside the gene matches. CDR3 bases: TGTGCCAGCAGCTTGCAGGGGGCAGCTAATGAAAAACTGTTTTTT. Protein sequence: CASSLQGAANEKLFF.

Only a few counts were recorded for this clone. V usage is TRBV12-5 and J usage is TRBJ2-1, with D hard to call. The V end was cut by 5 bases, the J end by 4 bases, with 6 bases between. This CDR3 is built from 12 residues. Germline CDR1 reads LGHNT; CDR2 reads FRNRAP. CDR3 in DNA: TGTGCTAGTGGTCCCGGGTACAATGAGCAGTTCTTC. Amino acid sequence: CASGPGYNEQFF.

This clone was detected only a few times. The chain employs TRBV7-9 and TRBJ1-5, with unresolved D. CDR1 is SEHNR and CDR2 is FQNEAQ in the germline V gene (reference sequence). This CDR3 region has 17 residues. The V end lost 0 bases, the J end lost 3 bases, and 15 bases lay between the germline ends. The CDR3 DNA reads as TGTGCCAGCAGCTTAGCGGAGGCTCACGGGGACAATCAGCCCCAGCATTTT. This codes for CASSLAEAHGDNQPQHF.

The chain recombines TRBV4-1 with TRBJ2-2; D is possibly TRBD2 (6 bases). The CDR3 sequence is 16 residues long. CDR1 and CDR2 from the germline V gene are MGHRA and YSYEKL. Trimming pared 1 base from V and 0 bases from J, leaving 9 bases between. Here the CDR3 reads CASSQGSGANTGELFF. The DNA for the CDR3 is TGCGCCAGCAGCCAAGGGTCGGGGGCGAACACCGGGGAGCTGTTTTTT.

This sequence joins TRBV5-4 and TRBJ1-2; D is unclear. CDR1 and CDR2 (germline): SGHNT, YYREEE (reference sequence). This CDR3 has 15 amino acids. The V gene lost 1 base and the J gene lost 8 bases, with 18 bases spanning the gap. CDR3 DNA: TGTGCCAGCAGCTTGCCGGCCGGCCGGCAGCGGGGCTACACCTTC. Translation: CASSLPAGRQRGYTF.